This T cell receptor beta chain was sequenced for a study of T cell repertoires in cytomegalovirus infection. Study background: CMV infection and matching HLA type were both indicated by public TCR beta signatures. Whole-study findings and limits: HLA-C-restricted CMV-specific TCR beta clonotypes prevailed in the ex vivo response. The cumulative frequency of public TCR beta families distinguished individuals who carried CMV together with the relevant HLA.

V was clipped by 1 base and J by 2 bases, with 16 bases between them. CDR1 is DFQATT, CDR2 SNEGSKA, per germline (reference sequence). The CDR3 is 16 amino acids. Of note for this clonotype: What it binds is unknown.

A single record per CDR3 protein comes from TCRdb applying MiXCR to the reads. The sample carries 350,000 to 550,000 distinct CDR3 sequences, 25% to 40% recorded once. Sequenced material: PBMCs. J is TRBJ2-3 and V is TRBV20-1; TRBD2 is a possible D gene (6 bases). The TCR sequence derives from a human donor in good health (CMV status not recorded). Some clones in this sample may be carry-over from other donors' samples. CDR3 in amino acids: CSARVAGRGLTDTQYF. In nucleotides, the CDR3 is TGCAGTGCTAGAGTGGCCGGGCGGGGTCTCACAGATACGCAGTATTTT.